This T cell receptor (beta chain) comes out of a study of shared clonotypes between healthy human individuals. Study as a whole: Used for every donor were three CD4 naive, three CD4 memory, two CD8 naive and one CD8 memory plate.

Germline V gives CDR1 LNHDA, CDR2 SQIVND (reference sequence). The V and J ends lost 1 base and 6 bases, in that order; junction bases with no gene match: 5. This CDR3 comprises 15 residues. Sequencing was performed with immunoSEQ multiplex PCR; in TCRdb, only in-frame clones are kept and a portion is missing. Here the sample spans more than 2,000,000 clones, more than 85% being singletons. The sequenced sample was naive CD4+ T cells from PBMCs. The subset here: CD45RA+ positively selected. The rearrangement uses TRBV19 and TRBJ1-5, with TRBD1 matching 8 bases. This clonotype originated in a young man in good health. Some clones in this sample may be carry-over from other donors' samples. The CDR3 sequence is CASSIVTGGSQPQHF. The CDR3 DNA reads as TGTGCCAGTAGTATAGTAACAGGGGGATCTCAGCCCCAGCATTTT.